A single sample gave rise to the 10 T cell receptor beta chains below, sequenced in a study of blood T cells in healthy people across ages. A second 7 to 11 cycle PCR used barcoded and J-beta primers. TCRdb re-called the 5' RACE reads through MiXCR, storing one row per CDR3 protein. There are hundreds of thousands of distinct CDR3 sequences in the sample; about 30% occur only once, and approximately 15% lies in the top ten. The specimen sequenced was blood. The receptors were sampled from a woman older than 75 in good health.

Remarks on this clonotype: This may stem from a read error, because a much larger clone lies one nucleotide away. This sequence joins TRBV12-3 or TRBV12-4 and TRBJ2-1; D gene unclear. The CDR3 covers 13 residues. Trimming stripped 7 bases from V and 10 bases from J, with 17 bases between. CDR3 amino acids: CASKRDGTYEQFF. CDR3 DNA: TGTGCCAGCAAGAGAGACGGTACCTACGAGCAGTTCTTC.

Concerning this clonotype itself: Given a much more abundant clone one base away, this may be a read error. The gene calls are TRBV5-6 and TRBJ2-7; no definite D call. Trimming removed 10 bases at V and 0 bases at J, with 20 bases between. From germline, CDR1 is SGHDT and CDR2 YYEEEE. This CDR3 contains 15 residues. Here the CDR3 reads CACTSRTTFSYEQYF. Written as DNA, the CDR3 is TGTGCCTGCACGAGCCGGACGACTTTCTCCTACGAGCAGTACTTC.

This clonotype was detected many times. The DNA for the CDR3 is TGTGCCAGCAGCCCAGCGGGTGACACTGAAGCTTTCTTT. It codes for CASSPAGDTEAFF. The chain joins TRBV12-3 or TRBV12-4 to TRBJ1-1; no clear D. Trimming took 6 bases from V and 3 from J, leaving 11 bases between them. This CDR3 contains 13 residues.

This clonotype was counted ten times or more. This rearrangement joins TRBV6-4 to TRBJ2-3; D is unclear. The CDR3 has 15 residues. The germline V and J ends were trimmed by 6 bases and 2 bases, with 15 bases remaining between them. The germline V gene has CDR1 MRHNA and CDR2 SNTAGT. CDR3: CASSLTSQDTDTQYF. The CDR3 nucleotides are TGTGCCAGCAGCCTAACCAGTCAGGACACAGATACGCAGTATTTT.

This clonotype was observed once. The chain recombines TRBV19 with TRBJ2-7; D is perhaps TRBD1 (6 bases). V was clipped by 6 bases and J by 7 bases, with 16 bases between them. This CDR3 region has 13 residues. Germline CDR1 and CDR2: LNHDA and SQIVND (reference sequence). CDR3 loop: CASRGAAYNEQYF. CDR3 DNA sequence: TGTGCCAGTAGGGGGGCGGCCTACAATGAGCAGTACTTC.

The chain employs TRBV12-3 or TRBV12-4 and TRBJ1-2; TRBD1 aligns across 10 bases. V shed 6 bases, J shed 4 bases, and the junction held 5 bases outside the gene matches. This CDR3 region has 14 residues. The CDR3 loop reads CASSPGQGPYGYTF. CDR3 nucleotide sequence: TGTGCCAGCAGCCCGGGACAGGGGCCCTATGGCTACACCTTC.

This clonotype was picked up many times. The genes are TRBV5-5 and TRBJ2-5; D may be TRBD2 (5 bases). The V and J ends lost 4 bases and 2 bases respectively, with 9 bases between them. The germline V gene encodes CDR1 SGHKS and CDR2 YYEKEE (reference sequence). The CDR3 sequence is 13 residues long. The CDR3 protein is CASSRPGQETQYF. The DNA of the CDR3 is TGTGCCAGCAGCCGTCCGGGACAAGAGACCCAGTACTTC.

This clonotype was seen a handful of times. This may stem from a read error, because a much larger clone lies one nucleotide away. The chain combines TRBV5-1 with TRBJ2-7; tentative D call: TRBD1 (5 bases). The CDR3 consists of 13 residues. In germline, CDR1 is SGHRS, CDR2 YFSETQ. The CDR3 here is CASSQGRSYGQYF. In nucleotides, the CDR3 is TGCGCCAGCAGCCAGGGTCGCTCCTACGGGCAGTACTTC.

This clonotype was recorded many times. The rearrangement uses TRBV20-1 and TRBJ2-1; D not certain. This CDR3 comprises 14 residues. The V gene lost 1 base and the J gene lost 4 bases, with 11 bases spanning the gap. Germline V gene lookup returns CDR1 DFQATT and CDR2 SNEGSKA (reference sequence). The CDR3 here is CSARAPSFYNEQFF. The CDR3 nucleotides read TGCAGTGCTAGAGCCCCCAGTTTTTACAATGAGCAGTTCTTC.

This clonotype was picked up a small number of times. This chain links TRBV6-2 or TRBV6-3 with TRBJ1-1; maybe TRBD1 (5 bases). This CDR3 contains 17 residues. Germline V gene lookup returns CDR1 MNHEY and CDR2 SVGEGT. Deletions cut 6 bases from V and 4 bases from J, with 24 bases between. This chain's CDR3 is CASRPIRGGASFTEAFF. CDR3 DNA: TGTGCCAGCAGACCCATTAGGGGAGGGGCGTCTTTCACTGAAGCTTTCTTT.